The rows below give T cell receptor beta chains drawn from one sample of a study of blood T cell repertoires in COVID-19. Profiling relied on immunoSEQ multiplex PCR, and the TCRdb table lists in-frame clones only, not all of them. Seen here are about 240,000 clones, more than 85% observed once, and the top ten hold approximately 3.7%. Source material: PBMCs or T cells enriched from blood (not recorded which). Receptors originate from a woman aged 25-40 years who had recovered from COVID-19. The CDR3 runs from the conserved cysteine through the conserved F or W. D genes are given only for firm matches. Expanded clones get a size class; other rows say once, few or many, or leave the size out.

v_call	d_call	clone_size	j_call	cdr3_length	cdr3_nt	cdr3_aa
TRBV12-3/TRBV12-4	TRBD1	NA	TRBJ1-2	13	TGTGCCACCGCCGGGGACAGGGACTATGGCTACACCTTC	CATAGDRDYGYTF
TRBV7-9	NA	NA	TRBJ1-2	11	TGTGCCAGCAGCTTTCGAGAGTTCTACACCTTC	CASSFREFYTF
TRBV7-9	NA	NA	TRBJ1-4	17	TGTGCCAGCAGCTTAGCTCCGACACTCTTAGCTAATGAAAAACTGTTTTTT	CASSLAPTLLANEKLFF
TRBV19	TRBD1	NA	TRBJ1-5	17	TGTGCCAGTCACGCTTCTTACAACAGGGGGTCTCGTCAGCCCCAGCATTTT	CASHASYNRGSRQPQHF
TRBV9	NA	NA	TRBJ1-3	15	TGTGCCAGCAGCGTAGAGAGTTACTCTGGAAACACCATATATTTT	CASSVESYSGNTIYF
TRBV11-1	NA	few	TRBJ1-1	14	TGTGCCAGCAGCTTAAAGGAGCTGAACACTGAAGCTTTCTTT	CASSLKELNTEAFF
TRBV6-4	NA	once	TRBJ1-3	15	TGTGCCAGCAGTGACTCTTGGGCCTCTGGAAACACCATATATTTT	CASSDSWASGNTIYF
TRBV18	TRBD2	NA	TRBJ2-1	16	TGTGCCAGCTCACCACCGAGGCGGGAGTTGTACAATGAGCAGTTCTTC	CASSPPRRELYNEQFF
TRBV9	NA	NA	TRBJ2-5	15	TGTGCCAGCAGCGGGGCTAGCAGGTACCAAGAGACCCAGTACTTC	CASSGASRYQETQYF
TRBV19	TRBD1	NA	TRBJ2-2	17	TGTGCCAGTCTCCCCTCATACAGGGGAAGGGTGCCCGGGGAGCTGTTTTTT	CASLPSYRGRVPGELFF
TRBV5-1	TRBD1	NA	TRBJ1-1	15	TGCGCCAGCAGCACGCTGACAGGGGGCAACACTGAAGCTTTCTTT	CASSTLTGGNTEAFF
TRBV7-6	NA	NA	TRBJ1-2	16	TGTGCCAGCAGCTTAAAGGGCAGTGCTCGGGGGGATGGCTACACCTTC	CASSLKGSARGDGYTF
TRBV15	NA	NA	TRBJ1-2	14	TGTGCCACCAGCAGAGATATAGGCGCGGGCGGCTACACCTTC	CATSRDIGAGGYTF
TRBV6-4	NA	NA	TRBJ2-7	15	TGTGCCAGCAGTTTTCGGGGCCGACTAGGGCTCGAGCAGTACTTC	CASSFRGRLGLEQYF
TRBV19	TRBD1	NA	TRBJ1-2	14	TGTGCCAGTAGTATGCGGGACAGTTCCTATGGCTACACCTTC	CASSMRDSSYGYTF
TRBV27	NA	NA	TRBJ2-3	13	TGTGCCAGCACCACCCGGGGCACAGATACGCAGTATTTT	CASTTRGTDTQYF
TRBV7-8	TRBD2	few	TRBJ2-3	16	TGTGCCAGCAGCACTAGCCTAGCGGGAGTTTCAGATACGCAGTATTTT	CASSTSLAGVSDTQYF
TRBV11-1	TRBD1	few	TRBJ1-1	15	TGTGCCAGCAGCTTAGGGTTACAGGGGGCCACTGAAGCTTTCTTT	CASSLGLQGATEAFF
TRBV7-2	NA	NA	TRBJ1-5	15	TGTGCCAGCAGCTTAGCGATGGGGCCTCGGCAGCCCCAGCATTTT	CASSLAMGPRQPQHF
TRBV24-1	TRBD2	NA	TRBJ2-7	15	TGTGCCACCAGTGACTCCATGACGGGAGGCGGAGAGCAGTACTTC	CATSDSMTGGGEQYF
TRBV6-1	NA	once	TRBJ1-2	12	TGTGCCAGCAGTGAACGGTTTGGTGGCTACACCTTC	CASSERFGGYTF
TRBV12-5	TRBD2	NA	TRBJ2-1	16	TGTGCTAGTGCTCTCCACACTAGCGGGACTAACAATGAGCAGTTCTTC	CASALHTSGTNNEQFF
TRBV15	TRBD1	NA	TRBJ2-1	14	TGTGCCACCAGCAGGGGGGGCGAGGGACAGGGCCGATTCTTC	CATSRGGEGQGRFF
TRBV15	TRBD2	NA	TRBJ2-3	16	TGTGCCACCAGCAGATCCTTAGCGGGAGCAGAGGATACGCAGTATTTT	CATSRSLAGAEDTQYF
TRBV29-1	TRBD1	NA	TRBJ1-1	19	TGCAGCGTCTTTAGCAGGGGGCGCGCCTCCTCCCCCTCTGACACTGAAGCTTTCTTT	CSVFSRGRASSPSDTEAFF
TRBV3-1/TRBV3-2	TRBD1	NA	TRBJ1-1	13	TGTGCCAGCAGCCAAACAGGGGGTATTGAAGCTTTCTTT	CASSQTGGIEAFF
TRBV28	NA	NA	TRBJ1-2	12	TGTGCCAGCAGTTGGACAGTTTATGGCTACACCTTC	CASSWTVYGYTF
TRBV5-4	TRBD1	once	TRBJ1-4	16	TGTGCCAGCAGCCTAGGGACCGGGACAGGGAGGGAAAAACTGTTTTTT	CASSLGTGTGREKLFF
TRBV28	TRBD2	once	TRBJ2-2	17	TGTGCCAGCAGGGATGCCGCGGGACTAGCGGGCCCCGGGGAGCTGTTTTTT	CASRDAAGLAGPGELFF
TRBV28	TRBD1	NA	TRBJ1-2	14	TGTGCCAGCAGTTTGTACCAGGGGGCATATGGCTACACCTTC	CASSLYQGAYGYTF
TRBV4-3	TRBD2	NA	TRBJ2-1	16	TGCGCCAGCAGCCAAGAGTCTAGCGGGAGGGCCCATGAGCAGTTCTTC	CASSQESSGRAHEQFF
TRBV12-3/TRBV12-4	NA	NA	TRBJ2-1	13	TGTGCCAGCACCAGGAGCGCGGAGGGTGAGCAGTTCTTC	CASTRSAEGEQFF
TRBV7-8	NA	NA	TRBJ1-1	13	TGTGCCAGCAGCTTCAGGGTTGTCACTGAAGCTTTCTTT	CASSFRVVTEAFF
TRBV27	TRBD1	NA	TRBJ1-2	15	TGTGCCAGCAGTCCAGGACAGGGGGCCTACTATGGCTACACCTTC	CASSPGQGAYYGYTF
TRBV24-1	NA	NA	TRBJ2-1	13	TGTGCCACCGGCGCAACTAGAAGCGATGAGCAGTTCTTC	CATGATRSDEQFF
TRBV6-5	NA	NA	TRBJ2-1	12	TGTGCCAGCAGGCCCCGGGGCAATGAGCAGTTCTTC	CASRPRGNEQFF
TRBV5-5	TRBD2	NA	TRBJ2-1	16	TGTGCCAGCACCCTGTGGACTAGCGGGAGGCGGGAGGAGCAGTTCTTC	CASTLWTSGRREEQFF
TRBV27	TRBD1	NA	TRBJ1-1	15	TGTGCCAGCGCGAGGGGGCCCAGGGTGAACACTGAAGCTTTCTTT	CASARGPRVNTEAFF
TRBV27	TRBD2	NA	TRBJ2-7	15	TGTGCCAGCAGCCGGACTAGCGGGTCTACCTACGAGCAGTACTTC	CASSRTSGSTYEQYF
TRBV10-3	NA	NA	TRBJ2-2	16	TGTGCCATCAGTGATGAGGCCCTACCCTGGAACGGGGAGCTGTTTTTT	CAISDEALPWNGELFF
TRBV9	NA	NA	TRBJ1-3	16	TGTGCCAGCAGCGTTCAGGGCCCAAGCTCTGGAAACACCATATATTTT	CASSVQGPSSGNTIYF
TRBV7-6	TRBD2	NA	TRBJ2-1	18	TGTGCCAGCAGCTTAGCGGGGGCTAGCGGGAGGGGATACAATGAGCAGTTCTTC	CASSLAGASGRGYNEQFF
TRBV7-9	NA	NA	TRBJ2-2	16	TGTGCCAGCAGCTTAAGCCGGCGGAGAAACACCGGGGAGCTGTTTTTT	CASSLSRRRNTGELFF
TRBV7-9	TRBD2	NA	TRBJ2-3	16	TGTGCCAGCAGCTCAACTAGCGGGAGAAGCACAGATACGCAGTATTTT	CASSSTSGRSTDTQYF
TRBV11-2	TRBD2	NA	TRBJ2-1	16	TGTGCCAGCAGCCTCAGACTAGCGGGAATCTACAATGAGCAGTTCTTC	CASSLRLAGIYNEQFF
TRBV5-4	NA	NA	TRBJ1-4	14	TGTGCCAGCGCTGAGGCGGCAACTAATGAAAAACTGTTTTTT	CASAEAATNEKLFF
TRBV7-9	NA	NA	TRBJ2-5	17	TGTGCCAGCAGCCCCTCCGTCGCCGGAGGAAACCAAGAGACCCAGTACTTC	CASSPSVAGGNQETQYF
TRBV20-1	NA	once	TRBJ1-1	15	TGCAGTGCTAGTGCTCTCCTGGAGATGAACACTGAAGCTTTCTTT	CSASALLEMNTEAFF
TRBV7-3	TRBD2	NA	TRBJ2-2	16	TGTGCCAGCAGCTTAGGGATAGCGGGAGGTACCGGGGAGCTGTTTTTT	CASSLGIAGGTGELFF
TRBV30	TRBD1	NA	TRBJ1-2	15	TGTGCCTGGAGTGCAGGGTTGGGACAGGGGCTTGGCTACACCTTC	CAWSAGLGQGLGYTF
TRBV28	NA	NA	TRBJ2-3	12	TGTGCCAGCAGTGAGCTAACAGATACGCAGTATTTT	CASSELTDTQYF
TRBV28	TRBD1	NA	TRBJ1-3	16	TGTGCCAGCAGCAAACATTCCAGGGGGCCTGGAAACACCATATATTTT	CASSKHSRGPGNTIYF
TRBV7-2	NA	NA	TRBJ1-1	12	TGTGCCAGCAGCGTTCGTGTGGGCGAAGCTTTCTTT	CASSVRVGEAFF
TRBV28	NA	NA	TRBJ2-7	12	TGTGCCGTGGAAGGGGGATTGGGCGAGCAGTACTTC	CAVEGGLGEQYF